Each of the 9 T cell receptor beta chains below was sequenced from the same sample in a study of T cell changes during pregnancy in multiple sclerosis. Produced via immunoSEQ multiplex PCR; TCRdb's table is partial and in-frame only. In the table there are tens of thousands of clones, about 90% of which are singletons. This material consisted of CD8+ T cells from peripheral blood mononuclear cells, taken after pregnancy. The receptors derive from a female donor with multiple sclerosis, enrolled in a pregnancy study.

The rearrangement uses TRBV7-9 and TRBJ2-1; perhaps TRBD2 as D (5 bases). V was clipped by 5 bases and J by 5 bases, with 13 bases between them. CDR3 length: 14 residues. Germline CDR1 SEHNR, CDR2 FQNEAQ (reference sequence). CDR3 residues: CASSPRTADNEQFF. CDR3 bases: TGTGCCAGCAGCCCCCGGACTGCTGACAATGAGCAGTTCTTC.

The chain links TRBV5-1 to TRBJ2-3; 11 bases match TRBD2. CDR3 size: 18 residues. Trimming took 3 bases from V and 2 from J; bases not matched to a gene: 11. Germline assignment: CDR1 SGHRS and CDR2 YFSETQ. CDR3 DNA sequence: TGCGCCAGCAGCTCGAATATAGCGGGAGGGCCCAACACAGATACGCAGTATTTT. It codes for CASSSNIAGGPNTDTQYF.

This chain links TRBV4-1 with TRBJ2-7; D uncertain. Germline loops: CDR1 MGHRA, CDR2 YSYEKL. The CDR3 is 13 amino acids. Deletions cut 0 bases from V and 4 bases from J, with 7 bases between. The CDR3 DNA reads TGCGCCAGCAGCCAAGAACGCAGTTACGAGCAGTACTTC. It yields the protein CASSQERSYEQYF.

This clone was counted only a few times. J is TRBJ2-7 and V is TRBV5-1, with 10 bases that match TRBD1. Germline loops: CDR1 SGHRS, CDR2 YFSETQ. The CDR3 is made up of 16 amino acids. Losses at the gene ends were 4 bases for V and 2 bases for J; bases not matched to a gene: 9. The CDR3 loop reads CASSPYGTGVTYEQYF. The CDR3 DNA sequence: TGCGCCAGCAGCCCCTACGGGACAGGGGTAACCTACGAGCAGTACTTC.

The chain uses TRBV6-1 and TRBJ2-5, with TRBD1 as a possible D gene (5 bases). The J call is uncertain, as TRBJ2-7 better fits the DNA end. The germline CDR1 and CDR2 sequences are MNHNS and SASEGT. CDR3 length: 14 amino acids. This CDR3 is CASSETRASYEQYF. Written as DNA, the CDR3 is TGTGCCAGCAGTGAAACCAGGGCCTCCTACGAGCAGTACTTC.

Details on this clone: One junction end disagrees with the germline gene, perhaps due to a read error. This chain uses TRBV7-3 with TRBJ2-3; 10 positions agree with TRBD1. From germline, CDR1 is SGHTA and CDR2 FQGTGA. The CDR3 covers 15 residues. For the CDR3, the DNA is TGTGCCAGCAGCCTGGGACAGGGGAGCACATATACGCAGTATTTT. Translation gives CASSLGQGSTYTQYF.

This clone is labeled medium-sized. The chain couples TRBV5-4 to TRBJ1-2; 9 bases line up with TRBD1. The CDR3 is 16 residues long. Trimming cost V 3 bases and J 4 bases; bases outside gene matches: 10. CDR1 and CDR2 (germline): SGHNT, YYREEE (reference sequence). The DNA of the CDR3 is TGTGCCAGCAGCTACCGGGGACAGGGACCTATCTATGGCTACACCTTC. Its translation is CASSYRGQGPIYGYTF.

This chain links TRBV5-6 with TRBJ1-4; 7 bases are shared with TRBD1. Germline loops: CDR1 SGHDT, CDR2 YYEEEE. V shed 2 bases, J shed 0 bases, and the junction held 7 bases outside the gene matches. The CDR3 is made up of 17 amino acids. The CDR3 bases are TGTGCCAGCAGCTTTACCTACAGGGGTCCAACTAATGAAAAACTGTTTTTT. Its protein product is CASSFTYRGPTNEKLFF.

The gene calls are TRBV19 and TRBJ2-1; 7 bases line up with TRBD2. CDR3 length: 16 residues. The trim removed 5 bases at V and 1 base at J, leaving 8 bases unmatched. In germline, CDR1 is LNHDA, CDR2 SQIVND (reference sequence). The CDR3 spells CASSPRRESSYNEQFF. The CDR3 nucleotides are TGTGCCAGTAGTCCCCGGCGGGAGAGTTCCTACAATGAGCAGTTCTTC.